This T cell receptor (beta chain) stems from a study of memory CD4+ T cells and cytomegalovirus serostatus. Study-level information: Donors were healthy Belgian adults, 9 or 10 CMV seropositive and approximately 25 seronegative.

General observations from the study: CD4+ memory repertoires contained about 40% of the roughly 150 reported CMV TCRbeta sequences.

The sort gate was single viable CD3+CD4+CD8-CD45RO+ cells for memory CD4+ T cells. CMV serostatus came from serum IgG against pp150, pp28, p38, p52. Original methodology: After removing out-of-frame reads, 2 million to 2.5 million distinct TCRbeta sequences remained. Some clones are missing from TCRdb's copy, which holds only in-frame ones; the method was immunoSEQ multiplex PCR. The DNA was the basis for D and trimming; V, J and clone size are from that table. Of roughly 50,000 clones listed, roughly 85% are singletons. For this clone: The antigen is undetermined.

Material for sequencing was memory CD4+ T cells from blood. The receptor was derived from an adult in good health and CMV-seronegative. Some clones in this sample may be carry-over from other donors' samples.

In DNA, the CDR3 is TGTGCCAGCAGTTACGTCCGAGAGCAGTTCTTC. It translates to CASSYVREQFF. The chain joins TRBV6-6 to TRBJ2-1; D remains unclear. This CDR3 has 11 residues. Trimming pared 2 bases from V and 10 bases from J, leaving 6 bases between. Germline V CDR1 and CDR2: MNHNY, SVGAGI (reference sequence).